This TCR beta chain was profiled in a study of blood T cell repertoires in COVID-19. Study background: Donors in the United States, Italy and Spain gave samples during acute or convalescent COVID-19. Sources were T cells, B-cell-depleted T cells, or PBMCs; the material itself was cDNA or gDNA.

V shed 3 bases, J shed 2 bases, and the junction held 6 bases outside the gene matches. The CDR3 loop spans 15 amino acids. CDR1 and CDR2 from the germline V gene are SGHNT and YYREEE (reference sequence). In the study's own analysis: Amplification of reference gene primers was used by the study to estimate nucleated cell counts. TCRdb's table, derived via immunoSEQ multiplex PCR, lists solely in-frame clones and lacks some. The V and J calls and clone size were taken over from that table, and D and trimming were inferred from the DNA. The data hold nearly 400,000 clones, with around nine tenths observed a single time. This clone has only one observation. Cohorts were assigned according to the clinical history that participants reported.

This clonotype was obtained from a woman between 25 and 40 years old who had recovered from COVID-19. The chain carries TRBV5-4 and TRBJ1-2; 8 bases align to TRBD1. The sample taken for sequencing was PBMCs or T cells enriched from blood (not recorded which). The CDR3 protein is CASSSPGQANYGYTF. In nucleotides, the CDR3 is TGTGCCAGCAGCTCTCCGGGACAGGCGAACTATGGCTACACCTTC.